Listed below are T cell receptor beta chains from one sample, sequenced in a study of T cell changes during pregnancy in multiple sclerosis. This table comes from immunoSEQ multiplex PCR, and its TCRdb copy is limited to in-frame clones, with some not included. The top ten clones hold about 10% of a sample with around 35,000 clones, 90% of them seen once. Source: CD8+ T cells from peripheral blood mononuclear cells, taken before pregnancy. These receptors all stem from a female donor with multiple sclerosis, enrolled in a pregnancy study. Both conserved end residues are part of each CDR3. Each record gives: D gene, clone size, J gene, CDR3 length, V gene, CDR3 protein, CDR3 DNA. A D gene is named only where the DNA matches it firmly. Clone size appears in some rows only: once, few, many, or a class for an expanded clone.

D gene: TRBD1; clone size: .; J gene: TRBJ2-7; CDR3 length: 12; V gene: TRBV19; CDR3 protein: CATRTGAYEQYF; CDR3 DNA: TGTGCCACGCGGACAGGGGCCTACGAGCAGTACTTC
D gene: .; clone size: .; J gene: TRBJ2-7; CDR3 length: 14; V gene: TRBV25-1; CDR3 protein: CASSVGGLYYEQYF; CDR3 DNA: TGTGCCAGCAGTGTCGGGGGACTCTATTACGAGCAGTACTTC
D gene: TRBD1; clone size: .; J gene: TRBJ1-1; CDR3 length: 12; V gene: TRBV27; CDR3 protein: CASSPTGSEAFF; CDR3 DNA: TGTGCCAGCAGCCCGACAGGGTCTGAAGCTTTCTTT
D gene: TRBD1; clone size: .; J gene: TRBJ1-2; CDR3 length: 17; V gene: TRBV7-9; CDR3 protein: CASSLAQGQGAFYGYTF; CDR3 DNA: TGTGCCAGCAGCTTAGCCCAGGGACAGGGGGCGTTTTATGGCTACACCTTC
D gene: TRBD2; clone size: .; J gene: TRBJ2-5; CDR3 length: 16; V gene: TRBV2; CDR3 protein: CASSETGREGEETQYF; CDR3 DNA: TGTGCCAGCAGTGAAACGGGTCGGGAGGGAGAAGAGACCCAGTACTTC
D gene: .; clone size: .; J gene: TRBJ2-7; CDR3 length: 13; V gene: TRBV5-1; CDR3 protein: CASTPGQSYEQYF; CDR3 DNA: TGCGCCAGCACCCCAGGACAATCATACGAGCAGTACTTC
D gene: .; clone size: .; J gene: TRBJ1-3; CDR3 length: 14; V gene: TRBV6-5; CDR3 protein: CASRRDSSGNTIYF; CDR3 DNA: TGTGCCAGCAGGAGGGATAGCTCTGGAAACACCATATATTTT
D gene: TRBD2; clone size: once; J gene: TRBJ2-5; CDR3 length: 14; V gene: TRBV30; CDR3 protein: CAWPGTSGWETQYF; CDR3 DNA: TGTGCCTGGCCGGGGACTAGCGGTTGGGAGACCCAGTACTTC
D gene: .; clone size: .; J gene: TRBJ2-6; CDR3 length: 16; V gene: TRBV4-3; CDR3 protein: CASSQEGSSGANVLTF; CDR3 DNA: TGCGCCAGCAGCCAAGAGGGCAGCTCTGGGGCCAACGTCCTGACTTTC
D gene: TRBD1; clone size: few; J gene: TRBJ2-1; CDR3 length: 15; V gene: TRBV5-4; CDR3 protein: CASSFGGQGRGEQFF; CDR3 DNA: TGTGCCAGCAGCTTTGGAGGACAGGGGAGGGGTGAGCAGTTCTTC
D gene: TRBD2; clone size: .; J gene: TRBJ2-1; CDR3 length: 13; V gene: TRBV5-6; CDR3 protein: CATLGGGFNEQFF; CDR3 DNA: TGTGCAACCTTGGGCGGGGGTTTTAATGAGCAGTTCTTC
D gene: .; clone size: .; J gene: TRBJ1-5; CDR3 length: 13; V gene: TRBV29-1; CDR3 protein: CSVDSGGNQPQHF; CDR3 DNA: TGCAGCGTAGACAGTGGAGGCAATCAGCCCCAGCATTTT
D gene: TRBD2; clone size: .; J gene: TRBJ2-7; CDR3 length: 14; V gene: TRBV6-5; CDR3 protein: CASRAGGVLYEQYF; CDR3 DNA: TGTGCCAGCCGAGCGGGAGGGGTGTTGTACGAGCAGTACTTC
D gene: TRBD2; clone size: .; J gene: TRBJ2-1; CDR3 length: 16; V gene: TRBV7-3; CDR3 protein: CASSPTPGLARNEQFF; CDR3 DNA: TGTGCCAGCAGCCCAACTCCGGGACTAGCTCGCAATGAGCAGTTCTTC
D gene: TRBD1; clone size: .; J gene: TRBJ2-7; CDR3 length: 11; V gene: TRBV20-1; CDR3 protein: CSATTGDEQYF; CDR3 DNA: TGCAGTGCTACGACAGGGGACGAGCAGTACTTC
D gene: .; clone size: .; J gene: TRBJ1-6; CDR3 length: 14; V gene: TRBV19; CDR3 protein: CAGIPRQEISPLHF; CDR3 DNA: TGTGCCGGAATCCCCAGACAGGAGATTTCACCCCTCCACTTT
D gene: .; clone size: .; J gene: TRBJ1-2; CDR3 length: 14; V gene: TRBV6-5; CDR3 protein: CASSYLDSYYGYTF; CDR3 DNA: TGTGCCAGCAGTTACCTCGACAGCTACTATGGCTACACCTTC
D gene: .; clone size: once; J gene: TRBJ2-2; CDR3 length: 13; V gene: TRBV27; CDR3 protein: CASSIGLAGELFF; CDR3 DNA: TGTGCCAGCAGTATCGGGTTGGCCGGGGAGCTGTTTTTT
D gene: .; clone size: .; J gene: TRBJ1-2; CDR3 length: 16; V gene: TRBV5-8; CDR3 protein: CASSLVSQTGYYGYTF; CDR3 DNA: TGTGCCAGCAGCTTGGTGTCTCAAACAGGCTACTATGGCTACACCTTC
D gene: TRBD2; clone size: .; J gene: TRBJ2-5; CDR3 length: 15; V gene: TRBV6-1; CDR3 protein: CASRVAGGFQETQYF; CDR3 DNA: TGTGCCAGCAGGGTAGCGGGGGGGTTTCAAGAGACCCAGTACTTC
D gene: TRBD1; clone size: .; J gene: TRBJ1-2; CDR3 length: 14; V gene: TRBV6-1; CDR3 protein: CASLPGQGFFGYTF; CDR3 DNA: TGTGCCAGCCTCCCGGGACAGGGGTTTTTTGGCTACACCTTC
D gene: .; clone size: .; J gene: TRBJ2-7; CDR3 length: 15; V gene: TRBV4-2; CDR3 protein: CASSQDRVGGYEQYF; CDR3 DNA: TGTGCCAGCAGCCAAGATAGGGTCGGAGGCTACGAGCAGTACTTC
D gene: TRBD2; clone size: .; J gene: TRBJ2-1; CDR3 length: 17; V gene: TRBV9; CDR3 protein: CASSVGLGTNSYNEQFF; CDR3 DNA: TGTGCCAGCAGCGTAGGATTGGGGACTAACTCCTACAATGAGCAGTTCTTC
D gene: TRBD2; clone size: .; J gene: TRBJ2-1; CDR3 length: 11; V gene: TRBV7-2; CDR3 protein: CASSPGTSKFF; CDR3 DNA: TGTGCCAGCAGCCCCGGGACTAGCAAGTTCTTC
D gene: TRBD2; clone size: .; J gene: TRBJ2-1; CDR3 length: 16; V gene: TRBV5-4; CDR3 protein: CASSLPPGLAGEGQFF; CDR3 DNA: TGTGCCAGCAGCTTACCTCCGGGACTAGCGGGGGAAGGACAGTTCTTC
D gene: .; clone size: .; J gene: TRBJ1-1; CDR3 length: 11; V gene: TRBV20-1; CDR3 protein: CSTRGNTEAFF; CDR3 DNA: TGCAGTACCCGGGGGAACACTGAAGCTTTCTTT
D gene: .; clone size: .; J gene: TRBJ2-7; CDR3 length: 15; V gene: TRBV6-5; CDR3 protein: CASSYGPGSSYEQYF; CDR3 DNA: TGTGCCAGCAGTTACGGGCCAGGGTCCTCCTACGAGCAGTACTTC
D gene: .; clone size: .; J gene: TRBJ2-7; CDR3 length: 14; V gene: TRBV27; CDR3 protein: CASSSSFLSYEQYF; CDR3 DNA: TGTGCCAGCAGTTCGTCCTTTCTATCCTACGAGCAGTACTTC
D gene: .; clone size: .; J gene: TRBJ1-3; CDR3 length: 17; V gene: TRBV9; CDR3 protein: CASSAPRGGSSGNTIYF; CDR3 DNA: TGTGCCAGCAGCGCCCCAAGGGGGGGGTCCTCTGGAAACACCATATATTTT
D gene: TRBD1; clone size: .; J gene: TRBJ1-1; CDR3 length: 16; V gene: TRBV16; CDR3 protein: CASSVPGQGVFTEAFF; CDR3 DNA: TGTGCCAGCAGCGTCCCGGGACAGGGGGTTTTTACTGAAGCTTTCTTT
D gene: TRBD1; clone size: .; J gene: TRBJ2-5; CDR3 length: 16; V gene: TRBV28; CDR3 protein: CASSLGQSGPQETQYF; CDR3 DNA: TGTGCCAGCAGTCTGGGACAGTCGGGGCCTCAAGAGACCCAGTACTTC
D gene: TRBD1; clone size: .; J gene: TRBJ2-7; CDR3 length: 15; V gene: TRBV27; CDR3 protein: CASRDGQGASYEQYF; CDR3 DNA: TGTGCCAGCAGAGACGGACAGGGGGCTTCCTACGAGCAGTACTTC
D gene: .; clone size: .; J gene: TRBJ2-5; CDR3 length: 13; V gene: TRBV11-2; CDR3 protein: CASSLSLEKTQYF; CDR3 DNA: TGTGCCAGCAGCTTAAGCCTAGAGAAGACCCAGTACTTC
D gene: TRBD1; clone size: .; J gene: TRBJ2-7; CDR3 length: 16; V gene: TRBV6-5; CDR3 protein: CASSYSSQGSAYEQYF; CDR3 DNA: TGTGCCAGCAGTTACTCTTCACAGGGGTCGGCCTACGAGCAGTACTTC
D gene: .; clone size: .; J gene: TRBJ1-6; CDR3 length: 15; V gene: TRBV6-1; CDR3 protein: CASSEAPGYNSPLHF; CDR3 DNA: TGTGCCAGCAGTGAAGCGCCCGGTTATAATTCACCCCTCCACTTT
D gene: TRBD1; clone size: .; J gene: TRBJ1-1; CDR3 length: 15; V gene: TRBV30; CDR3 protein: CAWSPWTGSKTEAFF; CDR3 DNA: TGTGCCTGGAGTCCCTGGACAGGTAGTAAGACTGAAGCTTTCTTT
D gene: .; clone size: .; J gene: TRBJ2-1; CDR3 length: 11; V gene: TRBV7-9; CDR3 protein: CASRLVYEQFF; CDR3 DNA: TGTGCCAGCAGGCTAGTGTATGAGCAGTTCTTC
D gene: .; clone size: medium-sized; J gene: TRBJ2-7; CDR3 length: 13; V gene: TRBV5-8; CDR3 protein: CATDLLESYEQYF; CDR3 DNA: TGTGCCACCGACTTACTAGAGTCCTACGAGCAGTACTTC
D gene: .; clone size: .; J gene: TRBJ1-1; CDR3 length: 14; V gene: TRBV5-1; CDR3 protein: CASSLGDSNTEAFF; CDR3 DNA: TGCGCCAGCAGCTTGGGGGACTCGAACACTGAAGCTTTCTTT
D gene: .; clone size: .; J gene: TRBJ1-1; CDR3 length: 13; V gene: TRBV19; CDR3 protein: CASSTAMNTEAFF; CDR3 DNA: TGTGCCAGTAGTACAGCGATGAACACTGAAGCTTTCTTT
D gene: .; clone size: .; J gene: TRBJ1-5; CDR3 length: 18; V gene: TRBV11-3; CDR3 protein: CASSRQGDIPYSNQPQHF; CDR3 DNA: TGTGCCAGCAGCCGTCAGGGCGATATTCCCTATAGCAATCAGCCCCAGCATTTT
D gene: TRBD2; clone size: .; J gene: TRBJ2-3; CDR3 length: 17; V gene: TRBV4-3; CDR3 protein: CASSQRLPGLEMNTQYF; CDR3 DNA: TGCGCCAGCAGCCAACGACTCCCGGGACTAGAGATGAATACGCAGTATTTT
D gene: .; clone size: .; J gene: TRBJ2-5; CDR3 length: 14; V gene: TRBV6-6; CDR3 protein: CASSALGGQETQYF; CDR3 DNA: TGTGCCAGCAGTGCATTGGGGGGACAAGAGACCCAGTACTTC
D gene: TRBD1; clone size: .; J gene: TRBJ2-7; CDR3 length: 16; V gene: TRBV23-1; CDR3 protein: CASSQSGDRESYEQYF; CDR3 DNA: TGCGCCAGCAGTCAATCCGGGGACAGGGAGTCTTACGAGCAGTACTTC